What follows is one T cell receptor beta chain and its context. A much larger clone lies one base from this, so it may be a read error. These data are taken from a study of blood T cell repertoires in COVID-19. Trimming removed 4 bases at V and 2 bases at J, with 6 bases between. The CDR3 is made up of 12 amino acids. CDR1 and CDR2 from the germline V gene are SGHNT and YYREEE (reference sequence). Per the study methods: How many nucleated cells were present was estimated from reference gene primer amplification. Generated by immunoSEQ multiplex PCR, the TCRdb table keeps only in-frame clones and is missing some. D and trimming were read from the DNA, whereas the V and J calls and clone size are those reported in that table. The sample holds some 240,000 clones, around 84% seen once.

The sample consisted of PBMCs or T cells enriched from blood (not recorded which). The sequence derives from a man aged 30-40 years with acute COVID-19. The chain combines TRBV5-4 with TRBJ1-2; D might be TRBD1 (5 bases). CDR3 amino acids: CASSGGNYGYTF. The CDR3 nucleotides are TGTGCCAGCAGCGGGGGGAACTATGGCTACACCTTC.